This TCR beta chain was found in a study of blood T cell repertoires in COVID-19. Whole-study context: Spain, Italy and the United States supplied samples that represented acute and convalescent COVID-19. The cDNA or gDNA used as material had been derived from T cells, B-cell-depleted T cells, or PBMCs.

In the original processing: How many nucleated cells were present was estimated from reference gene primer amplification. Libraries were prepared by immunoSEQ multiplex PCR; TCRdb keeps only in-frame clonotypes and omits some of them. V and J calls and clone size are given by that table; D and trimming were obtained from the DNA. The sample shows 45,000 or so clones, about 85% of them seen only once. The sequence derives from an elderly woman with acute or convalescent COVID-19. The sample consisted of peripheral blood.

The CDR3 loop is CASSIGTDRQPQHF. The CDR3 region has the DNA TGTGCCAGTAGTATCGGGACTGACAGACAGCCCCAGCATTTT. The chain couples TRBV19 to TRBJ1-5, with D perhaps matching TRBD1 (5 bases). This CDR3 region has 14 residues. From germline, CDR1 is LNHDA and CDR2 SQIVND (reference sequence). Trimming removed 3 bases from V and 7 bases from J, with 13 bases in between.